The 10 T cell receptor beta chains listed next were all sequenced from one sample in a study of cytotoxic CD8 clonotypes in ibrutinib-treated CLL. Assay used: immunoSEQ multiplex PCR; TCRdb lists only in-frame clones, some missing. The sample consists of roughly 47,000 clones, 53% of them appearing once. The sample here was PBMCs, taken after 12 months of ibrutinib treatment. These receptors originate from a human donor with chronic lymphocytic leukemia.

V gene TRBV28 combines with J gene TRBJ2-7; D is perhaps TRBD2 (5 bases). Germline CDR1 reads MDHEN; CDR2 reads SYDVKM. The CDR3 loop spans 13 amino acids. V shed 5 bases and J shed 6 bases, with 14 bases lying between them. The chain's CDR3 is CASSNGLPPEQYF. The CDR3 DNA sequence: TGTGCCAGCAGTAACGGACTCCCCCCCGAGCAGTACTTC. Full variable domain (remainder filled in from reference TRBV28 and TRBJ2-7): DVKVTQSSRYLVKRTGEKVFLECVQDMDHENMFWYRQDPGLGLRLIYFSYDVKMKEKGDIPEGYSVSREKKERFSLILESASTNQTSMYLCASSNGLPPEQYFGPGTRLTVT.

V gene TRBV19 combines with J gene TRBJ2-1; the match to TRBD2 covers 9 bases. This CDR3 has 15 amino acids. With V trimmed by 3 bases and J by 8 bases, 8 bases remained unmatched. The germline CDR1 and CDR2 sequences are LNHDA and SQIVND (reference sequence). The CDR3 DNA reads as TGTGCCAGTAGTATGGGGGCGGGAGGGCCTGATGAGCAGTTCTTC. It yields the protein CASSMGAGGPDEQFF. The whole variable domain, remainder taken from reference TRBV19 and TRBJ2-1, is DGGITQSPKYLFRKEGQNVTLSCEQNLNHDAMYWYRQDPGQGLRLIYYSQIVNDFQKGDIAEGYSVSREKKESFPLTVTSAQKNPTAFYLCASSMGAGGPDEQFFGPGTRLTVL.

This clone has more than one count but fewer than ten. The chain combines TRBV7-6 with TRBJ2-5, with D possibly called TRBD1 or TRBD2 (5 bases each). V lost 7 bases, J lost 5 bases, and 17 bases lay in between. This CDR3 has 14 residues. The germline CDR1 and CDR2 sequences are SGHVS and FNYEAQ. Here the CDR3 DNA reads TGTGCCAGCACACCACAAGGGACCTGGGAGACCCAGTACTTC. The encoded protein is CASTPQGTWETQYF.

In this sample, this clone turned up a few times. The V gene is TRBV30, the J gene TRBJ1-3; tentative D call: TRBD1 (6 bases). Germline V gene data show CDR1 as GTSNPN and CDR2 as SVGIG (reference sequence). This CDR3 has 16 amino acids. Trimming took 7 bases from V and 2 from J, leaving 21 bases between them. The CDR3 loop is CASRQQQGSAGNTIYF. For the CDR3, the DNA is TGTGCCTCCCGACAGCAACAGGGTTCTGCTGGAAACACCATATATTTT.

The CDR3 DNA follows: TGTGCCATAAGTGACACGGTAGGCTACACCTTC. Its translation is CAISDTVGYTF. This rearrangement joins TRBV6-6 to TRBJ1-2; D gene ambiguous. Between the trimmed V and J ends, which lost 10 bases and 8 bases, there was a span of 14 bases. Per the germline V gene, CDR1 is MNHNY and CDR2 is SVGAGI (reference sequence). This CDR3 contains 11 residues.

This clone turned up a few times. The chain is built from TRBV6-6 and TRBJ2-7; 7 bases map to TRBD2. Germline V gene sequence: CDR1 MNHNY, CDR2 SVGAGI (reference sequence). This CDR3 contains 16 residues. The trim removed 6 bases at V and 2 bases at J, leaving 13 bases unmatched. CDR3 sequence reads: CASRLNRGLGTYEQYF. CDR3 bases: TGTGCCAGCAGACTAAACCGAGGACTAGGAACCTACGAGCAGTACTTC.

CDR3 sequence: CSVTGTSNTGELFF. The CDR3 DNA reads as TGCAGCGTTACCGGGACATCGAACACCGGGGAGCTGTTTTTT. The chain is built from TRBV29-1 and TRBJ2-2; TRBD1 is a possible D gene (6 bases). Looked up from germline, CDR1 is SQVTM and CDR2 is ANQGSEA. V was clipped by 5 bases and J by 0 bases, with 10 bases between them. This CDR3 spans 14 amino acids.

The gene calls are TRBV6-1 and TRBJ2-7; D is tentatively TRBD1 or TRBD2 (5 bases each). The CDR3 has 13 amino acids. V shed 8 bases and J shed 2 bases, with 13 bases lying between them. Per the germline V gene, CDR1 is MNHNS and CDR2 is SASEGT. CDR3 DNA: TGTGCCAGCCGGACGGGACCCGCCTACGAGCAGTACTTC. Amino acid sequence: CASRTGPAYEQYF.

The rearrangement links TRBV28 to TRBJ2-5; D remains unclear. There are 13 residues in the CDR3. V was shortened by 3 bases and J by 5 bases, with 10 bases between the two germline ends. CDR1 and CDR2 (germline): MDHEN, SYDVKM. For the CDR3, the DNA is TGTGCCAGCAGTTTCCAGCGATGGGAGACCCAGTACTTC. Protein: CASSFQRWETQYF.

This chain links TRBV28 with TRBJ1-4; TRBD1 matches at 8 bases. In germline, CDR1 is MDHEN, CDR2 SYDVKM. The CDR3 is 14 amino acids. V shed 6 bases, J shed 8 bases, and the junction held 8 bases outside the gene matches. As DNA, the CDR3 is TGTGCCAGCAGGTTGACAGGGGTCGGCGAAAAACTGTTTTTT. This sequence encodes CASRLTGVGEKLFF.